The present TCR beta chain was sequenced within a study of blood T cell repertoires in COVID-19. Overall study: T cells, B-cell-depleted T cells, or PBMCs provided the cDNA or gDNA that served as material.

Trimming removed 5 bases at V and 0 bases at J, with 10 bases between. The CDR3 contains 15 residues. In germline, CDR1 is LGHNT, CDR2 FRNRAP. The table came from immunoSEQ multiplex PCR; TCRdb's copy has only in-frame clones and leaves some out. The sample includes about 300,000 clones, more than 75% of them seen just once. The chain carries TRBV12-5 and TRBJ1-4; D perhaps matches TRBD1 (5 bases). The sample was peripheral blood. The TCR was taken from a man between 65 and 85 years old with acute or convalescent COVID-19. The CDR3 protein is CASGKGRSTNEKLFF. The DNA for the CDR3 is TGTGCTAGTGGTAAGGGGCGATCAACTAATGAAAAACTGTTTTTT.